This record looks at one TCR beta chain sequence and its context. This specimen comes from a study of shared clonotypes between healthy human individuals. Looking at the study overall: Used for every donor were three CD4 naive, three CD4 memory, two CD8 naive and one CD8 memory plate.

With V trimmed by 1 base and J by 3 bases, 4 bases remained unmatched. CDR3 length: 16 amino acids. From germline, CDR1 is SGHVS and CDR2 FQNEAQ. For every subset, genomic DNA was evenly distributed across several immunoSEQ plates. The assay was immunoSEQ multiplex PCR, and TCRdb's table has in-frame clones only and misses some. The table lists around 700,000 clones, around 72% of them singletons. The receptor comes from a woman aged 25 to 39 in good health. The sample taken for sequencing was memory CD4+ T cells sorted from blood. The subset is: CD45RA-negative fraction. The rearrangement joins TRBV7-8 to TRBJ2-1; 9 bases agree with TRBD2. CDR3 nucleotide sequence: TGTGCCAGCAGCTTAGGGCGGGAGGGCCTCTACAATGAGCAGTTCTTC. Translation: CASSLGREGLYNEQFF.